Following are 7 T cell receptor beta chains from one sample sequenced in a study of OX40 agonist ivuxolimab in advanced cancers. The protocol was immunoSEQ multiplex PCR, while the TCRdb copy is restricted to in-frame clones and leaves out a portion. The table records 60,000 or so clones, 85% to 90% of them present only once. The material sequenced was CD4+ or CD8+ T cells sorted from blood, taken in a trial of the OX40 agonist ivuxolimab. These receptors originate from an adult with an advanced solid tumor such as melanoma, head and neck, liver or kidney cancer.

By sample fraction, this clone is medium-sized (0.01 to 0.1%). V and J are TRBV6-6 and TRBJ1-5; D not resolved. CDR1 and CDR2 from the germline V gene are MNHNY and SVGAGI (reference sequence). V was shortened by 5 bases and J by 9 bases, with 11 bases between the two germline ends. The CDR3 has 12 amino acids. The CDR3 loop reads CASSPPSSPQHF. The CDR3 bases are TGTGCCAGCAGTCCCCCCTCATCGCCCCAGCATTTT.

The V gene is TRBV18, the J gene TRBJ2-7; 11 bases are shared with TRBD2. Germline trimming cut 3 bases from V and 2 bases from J; bases unmatched to any gene: 3. The CDR3 consists of 15 residues. CDR1 is KGHSH, CDR2 LQKENI, per germline. CDR3 residues: CASSPSTSGAYEQYF. The CDR3 coding sequence is TGTGCCAGCTCACCGTCGACTAGCGGGGCCTACGAGCAGTACTTC.

V and J are TRBV12-5 and TRBJ2-1, with D unresolved. Trimming cost V 11 bases and J 5 bases, with 4 bases left between them. The germline V gene has CDR1 LGHNT and CDR2 FRNRAP. The CDR3 is 9 amino acids. In DNA form, the CDR3 reads TGTGCTGGTGACAATGAGCAGTTCTTC. As protein: CAGDNEQFF. The full variable domain, with the rest looked up from reference TRBV12-5 and TRBJ2-1, is DARVTQTPRHKVTEMGQEVTMRCQPILGHNTVFWYRQTMMQGLELLAYFRNRAPLDDSGMPKDRFSAEMPDATLATLKIQPSEPRDSAVYFCAGDNEQFFGPGTRLTVL.

Turning to this clone: Other DNA sequences of this sample code for an identical CDR3. This rearrangement joins TRBV28 to TRBJ1-2; D gene unclear. This CDR3 has 14 amino acids. CDR1 is MDHEN, CDR2 SYDVKM, per germline. V lost 2 bases and J 4 bases, leaving 11 bases between the germline ends. CDR3 bases: TGTGCCAGCAGTTTAGGAGCCCCATCCTATGGCTACACCTTC. Amino acids: CASSLGAPSYGYTF.

The J gene is TRBJ1-2, the V gene TRBV20-1; D call uncertain. The CDR3 totals 11 residues. V was trimmed by 5 bases and J by 4 bases, leaving 8 bases between them. In germline, CDR1 is DFQATT, CDR2 SNEGSKA (reference sequence). The CDR3 DNA sequence: TGCAGTGCTCGGGAACCCTATGGCTACACCTTC. Its protein is CSAREPYGYTF.

This rearrangement joins TRBV29-1 to TRBJ1-1; the D gene is possibly TRBD1 (5 bases). The CDR3 runs to 14 residues. Germline assignment: CDR1 SQVTM and CDR2 ANQGSEA. Trimming took off 3 bases at V and 3 bases at J, with 14 bases between the two ends. The CDR3 bases are TGCAGCGTTGATTCGGCAGGGAGGGACACTGAAGCTTTCTTT. Protein product: CSVDSAGRDTEAFF. The full variable domain, its missing parts supplied by reference TRBV29-1 and TRBJ1-1, is SAVISQKPSRDICQRGTSLTIQCQVDSQVTMMFWYRQQPGQSLTLIATANQGSEATYESGFVIDKFPISRPNLTFSTLTVSNMSPEDSSIYLCSVDSAGRDTEAFFGQGTRLTVV.

The V gene is TRBV4-1, the J gene TRBJ2-7; 11 bases line up with TRBD2. The DNA end is a closer match to TRBJ2-5, so the J assignment may be wrong. CDR1 and CDR2 from the germline V gene are MGHRA and YSYEKL. This CDR3 spans 15 amino acids. CDR3 coding DNA: TGCGCCCACGAGGAAACTAGCGGGGGACAAGAGACCCAGTACTTC. Its protein is CAHEETSGGQETQYF.